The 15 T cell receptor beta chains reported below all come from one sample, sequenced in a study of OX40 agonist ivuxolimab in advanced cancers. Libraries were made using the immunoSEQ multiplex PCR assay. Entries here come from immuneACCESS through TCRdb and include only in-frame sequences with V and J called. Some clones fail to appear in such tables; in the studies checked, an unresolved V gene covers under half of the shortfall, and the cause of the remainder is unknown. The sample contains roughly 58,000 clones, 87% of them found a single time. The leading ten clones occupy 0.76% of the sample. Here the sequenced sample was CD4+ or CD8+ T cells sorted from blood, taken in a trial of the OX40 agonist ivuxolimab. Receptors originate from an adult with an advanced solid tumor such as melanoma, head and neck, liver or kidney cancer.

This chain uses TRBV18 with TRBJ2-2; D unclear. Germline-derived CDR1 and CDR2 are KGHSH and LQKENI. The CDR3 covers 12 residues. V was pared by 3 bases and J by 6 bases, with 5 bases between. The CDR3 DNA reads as TGTGCCAGCTCACCCGACGCCGGGGAGCTGTTTTTT. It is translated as CASSPDAGELFF.

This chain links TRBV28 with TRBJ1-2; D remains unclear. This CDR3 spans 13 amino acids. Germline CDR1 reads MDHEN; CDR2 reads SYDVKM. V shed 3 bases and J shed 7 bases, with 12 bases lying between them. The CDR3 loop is CASSLVPALGYTF. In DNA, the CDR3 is TGTGCCAGCAGTTTGGTGCCAGCACTTGGCTACACCTTC.

The CDR3 sequence is CASSVGDYQPQHF. In nucleotides, the CDR3 is TGTGCCAGCAGCGTAGGAGACTATCAGCCCCAGCATTTT. V usage is TRBV9 and J usage is TRBJ1-5; D is uncertain. V was clipped by 0 bases and J by 5 bases, with 6 bases between them. The CDR3 is made up of 13 amino acids. Germline loops: CDR1 SGDLS, CDR2 YYNGEE. The full variable domain, with the rest looked up from reference TRBV9 and TRBJ1-5, is DSGVTQTPKHLITATGQRVTLRCSPRSGDLSVYWYQQSLDQGLQFLIQYYNGEERAKGNILERFSAQQFPDLHSELNLSSLELGDSALYFCASSVGDYQPQHFGDGTRLSIL.

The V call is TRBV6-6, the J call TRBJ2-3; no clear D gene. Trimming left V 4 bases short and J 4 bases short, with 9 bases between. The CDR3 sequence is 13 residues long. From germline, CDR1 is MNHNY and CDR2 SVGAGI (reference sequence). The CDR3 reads CASSSPTADTQYF. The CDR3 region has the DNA TGTGCCAGCAGTTCCCCTACCGCAGATACGCAGTATTTT.

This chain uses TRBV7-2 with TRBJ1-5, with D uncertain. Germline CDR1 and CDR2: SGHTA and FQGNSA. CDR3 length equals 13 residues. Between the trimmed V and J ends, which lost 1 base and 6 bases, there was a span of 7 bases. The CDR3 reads CASSLDRGQPQHF. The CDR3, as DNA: TGTGCCAGCAGCTTAGACCGCGGTCAGCCCCAGCATTTT. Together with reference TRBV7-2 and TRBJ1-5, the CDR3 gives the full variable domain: GAGVSQSPSNKVTEKGKDVELRCDPISGHTALYWYRQSLGQGLEFLIYFQGNSAPDKSGLPSDRFSAERTGGSVSTLTIQRTQQEDSAVYLCASSLDRGQPQHFGDGTRLSIL.

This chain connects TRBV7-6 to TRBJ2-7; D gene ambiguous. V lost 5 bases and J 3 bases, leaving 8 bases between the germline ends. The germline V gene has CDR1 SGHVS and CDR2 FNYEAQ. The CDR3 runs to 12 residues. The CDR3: CASSAAGYEQYF. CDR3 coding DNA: TGTGCCAGCAGCGCGGCAGGCTACGAGCAGTACTTC.

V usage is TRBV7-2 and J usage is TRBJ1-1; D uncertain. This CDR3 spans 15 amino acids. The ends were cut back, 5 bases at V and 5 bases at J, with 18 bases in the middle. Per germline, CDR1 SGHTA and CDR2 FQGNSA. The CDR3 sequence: CASSDLPVIGTEAFF. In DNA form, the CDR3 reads TGTGCCAGCAGCGACCTCCCAGTGATTGGGACTGAAGCTTTCTTT.

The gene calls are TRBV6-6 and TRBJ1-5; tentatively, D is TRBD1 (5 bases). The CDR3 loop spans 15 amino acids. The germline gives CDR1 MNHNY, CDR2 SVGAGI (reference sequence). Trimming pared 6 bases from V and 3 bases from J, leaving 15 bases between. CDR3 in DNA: TGTGCCAGCAGCTTCCCCGGGGCGAACAATCAGCCCCAGCATTTT. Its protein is CASSFPGANNQPQHF.

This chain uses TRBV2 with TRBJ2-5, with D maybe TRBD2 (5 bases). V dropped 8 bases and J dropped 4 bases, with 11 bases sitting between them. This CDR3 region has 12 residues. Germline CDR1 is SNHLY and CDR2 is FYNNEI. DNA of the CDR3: TGTGCCAGCGTCGAGGCGGGAGAGACCCAGTACTTC. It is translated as CASVEAGETQYF.

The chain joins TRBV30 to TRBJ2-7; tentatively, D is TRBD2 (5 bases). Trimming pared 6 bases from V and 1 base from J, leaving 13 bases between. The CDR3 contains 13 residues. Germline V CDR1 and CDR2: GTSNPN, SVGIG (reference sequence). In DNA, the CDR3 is TGTGCCTGCGGAGCGGCCGGGTCCTACGAGCAGTACTTC. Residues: CACGAAGSYEQYF.

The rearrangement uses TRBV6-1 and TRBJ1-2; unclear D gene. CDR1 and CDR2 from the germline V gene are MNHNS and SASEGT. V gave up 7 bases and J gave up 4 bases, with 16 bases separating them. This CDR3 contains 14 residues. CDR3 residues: CASISPAVSYGYTF. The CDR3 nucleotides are TGTGCCAGCATCTCACCAGCGGTTTCCTATGGCTACACCTTC.

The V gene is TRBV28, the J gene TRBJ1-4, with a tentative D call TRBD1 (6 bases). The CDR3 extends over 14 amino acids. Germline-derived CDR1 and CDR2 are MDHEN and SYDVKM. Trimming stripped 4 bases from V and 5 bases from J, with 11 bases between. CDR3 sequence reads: CASSWTDRNEKLFF. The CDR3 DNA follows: TGTGCCAGCAGTTGGACAGACAGAAATGAAAAACTGTTTTTT. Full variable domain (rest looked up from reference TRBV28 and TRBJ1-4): DVKVTQSSRYLVKRTGEKVFLECVQDMDHENMFWYRQDPGLGLRLIYFSYDVKMKEKGDIPEGYSVSREKKERFSLILESASTNQTSMYLCASSWTDRNEKLFFGSGTQLSVL.

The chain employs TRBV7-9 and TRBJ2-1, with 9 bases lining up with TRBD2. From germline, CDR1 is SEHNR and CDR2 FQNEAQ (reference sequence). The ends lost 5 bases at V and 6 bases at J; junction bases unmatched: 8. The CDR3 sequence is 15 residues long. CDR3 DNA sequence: TGTGCCAGCAGCGCCAGGGGCGGGAGGGGCAATGAGCAGTTCTTC. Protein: CASSARGGRGNEQFF. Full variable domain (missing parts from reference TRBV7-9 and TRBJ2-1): DTGVSQNPRHKITKRGQNVTFRCDPISEHNRLYWYRQTLGQGPEFLTYFQNEAQLEKSRLLSDRFSAERPKGSFSTLEIQRTEQGDSAMYLCASSARGGRGNEQFFGPGTRLTVL.

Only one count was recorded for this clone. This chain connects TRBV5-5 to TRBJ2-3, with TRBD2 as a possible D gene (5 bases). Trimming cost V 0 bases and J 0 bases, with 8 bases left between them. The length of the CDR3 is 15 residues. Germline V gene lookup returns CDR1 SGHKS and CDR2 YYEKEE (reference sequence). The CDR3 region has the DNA TGTGCCAGCAGCTTGGGGACTCTGAGCACAGATACGCAGTATTTT. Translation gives CASSLGTLSTDTQYF.

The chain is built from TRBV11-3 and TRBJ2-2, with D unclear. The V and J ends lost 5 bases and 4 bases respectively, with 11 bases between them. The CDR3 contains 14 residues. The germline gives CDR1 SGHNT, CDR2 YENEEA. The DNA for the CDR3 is TGTGCCAGCAGCCGAACACGGAGCACCGGGGAGCTGTTTTTT. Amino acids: CASSRTRSTGELFF.